The source of this TCR beta chain is a study of blood T cell repertoires in COVID-19. In the study overall: The study drew acute and convalescent COVID-19 samples from the United States, Italy and Spain. PBMCs, B-cell-depleted T cells, or T cells were the source of the cDNA or gDNA that made up the material.

J lost 3 bases, V lost 4 bases, and 4 bases had no gene match. Per germline, CDR1 SGHRS and CDR2 YFSETQ. There are 15 residues in the CDR3. This clone occurred once. Authors' data handling: Amplified reference gene primers provided the basis for estimating nucleated cell counts. Clones were sequenced by immunoSEQ multiplex PCR, and TCRdb holds only the in-frame ones, with some missing. V, J and clone size derive from that table, while D and trimming were established from the DNA sequence. The table has fewer than 350,000 clones, around 85% seen once. Those who participated ranged in age from about 18 to 89 years and resided in some 24 US areas.

The sequence was obtained from a woman in her twenties or thirties who had been exposed to COVID-19. The source material was PBMCs or T cells enriched from blood (not recorded which). V usage is TRBV5-1 and J usage is TRBJ2-3; TRBD1 aligns across 11 bases. CDR3 protein: CASSPGTGGTDTQYF. The CDR3 nucleotides read TGCGCCAGCAGCCCCGGGACAGGGGGGACAGATACGCAGTATTTT.